This passage covers 18 T cell receptor beta chains from one sample sequenced in a study of cytomegalovirus exposure and HLA in healthy donors. The PCR ran on 60 Vbeta and 13 Jbeta primers. Clones were sequenced by immunoSEQ multiplex PCR, and TCRdb holds only the in-frame ones, with some missing. The sample holds more than 150,000 clones, around 80% seen once. The source material was PBMCs. The receptors stem from a woman between 35 and 50 years old in good health and CMV-seropositive.

This clone was seen only a few times. This chain joins TRBV19 and TRBJ2-7; D is ambiguous. V was trimmed by 3 bases and J by 2 bases, leaving 11 bases between them. The CDR3 has 14 residues. Per the germline V gene, CDR1 is LNHDA and CDR2 is SQIVND (reference sequence). The CDR3 DNA sequence: TGTGCCAGTAGTATCGACGGGTACACCTACGAGCAGTACTTC. It codes for CASSIDGYTYEQYF.

The CDR3 reads CASIAGQGCNQPQHF. Here the CDR3 DNA reads TGTGCCAGTATCGCGGGACAGGGGTGCAATCAGCCCCAGCATTTT. J is TRBJ1-5 and V is TRBV25-1; TRBD1 agrees at 10 bases. V gave up 9 bases and J gave up 2 bases; unmatched junction bases: 7. CDR3 length equals 15 residues. The germline CDR1 and CDR2 sequences are MGHDK and SYGVNS.

This clone was seen only once. The genes are TRBV14 and TRBJ2-3; D is possibly TRBD2 (6 bases). The CDR3 spans 15 residues. The V and J ends lost 3 bases and 5 bases respectively, with 15 bases between them. Germline CDR1 reads SGHDN; CDR2 reads FVKESK. CDR3 bases: TGTGCCAGCAGCCACCTGAGGAGGGACGGAGATACGCAGTATTTT. Amino acid sequence: CASSHLRRDGDTQYF.

The rearrangement joins TRBV4-2 to TRBJ1-2, with a weak D call TRBD1 (6 bases). CDR1 is LGHNA and CDR2 is YNFKEQ in the germline V gene. Trimming shortened V by 6 bases and J by 0 bases, and 11 bases separated the two germline ends. The CDR3 covers 14 residues. This chain's CDR3 is CASRRTASNYGYTF. The CDR3 nucleotides are TGTGCCAGCAGGCGGACAGCATCTAACTATGGCTACACCTTC.

The rearrangement links TRBV9 to TRBJ2-5; 7 bases match TRBD2. The J call is uncertain, as TRBJ2-7 better fits the DNA end. CDR3 length equals 14 residues. The germline V gene has CDR1 SGDLS and CDR2 YYNGEE. CDR3 bases: TGTGCCAGCAGCCCAACTAGCGCTCCCTACGAGCAGTACTTC. Protein: CASSPTSAPYEQYF.

The chain employs TRBV7-3 and TRBJ1-2; a weak D match, TRBD1 (6 bases). This CDR3 spans 14 amino acids. The V end was cut by 4 bases, the J end by 6 bases, with 15 bases between. Germline V gene data show CDR1 as SGHTA and CDR2 as FQGTGA. This CDR3 is CASSSTGSLDGYTF. As DNA, the CDR3 is TGTGCCAGCAGCTCTACAGGGTCCCTAGATGGCTACACCTTC.

The J gene is TRBJ1-2, the V gene TRBV5-8, with 8 bases that match TRBD1. Germline trimming cut 4 bases from V and 1 base from J; bases unmatched to any gene: 15. The germline gives CDR1 SGHTS, CDR2 YDEGEE. This CDR3 contains 18 residues. The CDR3 loop is CASSRNPGQVALNYGYTF. CDR3 bases: TGTGCCAGCAGCCGGAATCCGGGACAGGTTGCACTTAACTATGGCTACACCTTC.

The chain is built from TRBV30 and TRBJ1-1; D remains unclear. The CDR3 covers 14 residues. Between the trimmed V and J ends, which lost 0 bases and 3 bases, there was a span of 11 bases. CDR1 and CDR2 from the germline V gene are GTSNPN and SVGIG (reference sequence). The CDR3 region is CAWSVRAGDTEAFF. In nucleotides, the CDR3 is TGTGCCTGGAGTGTACGAGCCGGGGACACTGAAGCTTTCTTT.

The V and J genes are TRBV6-5 and TRBJ2-7; 7 bases align to TRBD1. The CDR3 covers 14 residues. Trimming removed 3 bases from V and 3 bases from J; junction bases left unmatched: 5. In germline, CDR1 is MNHEY, CDR2 SVGAGI. CDR3 amino acids: CASSYGSGGYEQYF. The DNA of the CDR3 is TGTGCCAGCAGTTATGGCTCAGGGGGCTACGAGCAGTACTTC.

The chain joins TRBV2 to TRBJ1-5, with a tentative D call TRBD1 (6 bases). The CDR3 has 14 residues. V lost 6 bases, J lost 6 bases, and 15 bases lay in between. Per the germline V gene, CDR1 is SNHLY and CDR2 is FYNNEI. The CDR3 bases are TGTGCCAGCAGGGGAACAGGGAGAAGTCAGCCCCAGCATTTT. Amino acids: CASRGTGRSQPQHF.

A word on this clone: Additional DNA sequences in this sample encode the identical CDR3. The chain links TRBV7-2 to TRBJ1-3; 9 positions match TRBD1. Germline CDR1 reads SGHTA; CDR2 reads FQGNSA. With 1 base clipped from V and 2 bases from J, the junction kept 0 bases outside the gene matches. This CDR3 has 15 amino acids. The CDR3 is CASSLDRGPGNTIYF. Written as DNA, the CDR3 is TGTGCCAGCAGCTTAGACAGGGGGCCTGGAAACACCATATATTTT.

V is TRBV7-3 and J is TRBJ1-2; no clear D. Germline V gene sequence: CDR1 SGHTA, CDR2 FQGTGA. The CDR3 spans 13 residues. V dropped 2 bases and J dropped 4 bases, with 8 bases sitting between them. CDR3 in amino acids: CASSLRVGYGYTF. The CDR3 coding sequence is TGTGCCAGCAGCTTACGGGTAGGCTATGGCTACACCTTC.

This chain joins TRBV28 and TRBJ2-3; 10 nucleotides match TRBD1. This CDR3 region has 16 residues. After removal of 3 bases from V and 5 bases from J, the junction contained 8 bases not matched to a gene. Germline V CDR1 and CDR2: MDHEN, SYDVKM. CDR3 in amino acids: CASSFSSGQGGDTQYF. The CDR3 nucleotides read TGTGCCAGCAGTTTTTCCTCTGGACAGGGGGGAGATACGCAGTATTTT.

In its sample, this clone was seen once. The rearrangement links TRBV2 to TRBJ1-5; D call uncertain. From germline, CDR1 is SNHLY and CDR2 FYNNEI. The CDR3 is 12 residues long. The V and J ends lost 5 bases and 6 bases respectively, with 8 bases between them. The CDR3 is CASSPTGQPQHF. CDR3 bases: TGTGCCAGCAGTCCCACGGGTCAGCCCCAGCATTTT.

The chain combines TRBV5-1 with TRBJ2-7, with D perhaps TRBD2 (5 bases). CDR1 and CDR2 from the germline V gene are SGHRS and YFSETQ. Between the trimmed V and J ends, which lost 7 bases and 2 bases, there was a span of 16 bases. There are 14 residues in the CDR3. CDR3 DNA: TGCGCCAGCGGCCGGGAACCCAAGCCCTACGAGCAGTACTTC. Its translation: CASGREPKPYEQYF.

With respect to this clone: The same CDR3 can be traced to other DNA sequences in this sample. The gene calls are TRBV28 and TRBJ1-2; TRBD1 might be the D (5 bases). Germline V gives CDR1 MDHEN, CDR2 SYDVKM. V dropped 3 bases and J dropped 3 bases, with 8 bases sitting between them. The CDR3 runs 13 residues. The CDR3 reads CASSFPGYYGYTF. The CDR3, as DNA: TGTGCCAGCAGTTTCCCAGGGTACTATGGCTACACCTTC.

The chain recombines TRBV19 with TRBJ1-5; 8 bases align to TRBD1. Germline values: CDR1 LNHDA, CDR2 SQIVND (reference sequence). After removal of 3 bases from V and 0 bases from J, the junction contained 1 base not matched to a gene. The length of the CDR3 is 15 residues. The CDR3 protein is CASSMGQVSNQPQHF. Written as DNA, the CDR3 is TGTGCCAGTAGTATGGGACAGGTTAGCAATCAGCCCCAGCATTTT.

For the CDR3, the DNA is TGTGCCAGCAGCACGACTAGCGGAGTCTACGAGCAGTACTTC. This sequence encodes CASSTTSGVYEQYF. The genes are TRBV28 and TRBJ2-7, with 9 bases that match TRBD2. Germline V gene lookup returns CDR1 MDHEN and CDR2 SYDVKM. This CDR3 is 14 amino acids long. Losses at the gene ends were 6 bases for V and 3 bases for J; bases not matched to a gene: 6.